This T cell receptor beta chain was captured in a study of spatial heterogeneity in lung cancer. MiXCR, run by TCRdb on the 5' RACE reads, gives a single entry per CDR3 protein. The sample has more than 10,000 distinct CDR3 sequences, roughly 15% seen once. Time point denoted: sample taken at primary tumor resection. Unsorted whole RNA of tumor, nontumor lung or frozen PBMC was sequenced. The germline V gene has CDR1 MDHEN and CDR2 SYDVKM. The CDR3 sequence is 14 residues long. The germline V and J ends were trimmed by 3 bases and 4 bases, with 12 bases remaining between them. This chain connects TRBV28 to TRBJ1-2; D is unclear. Specimen: PBMCs, collected at surgery. This sequence originates from a male donor with early-stage non-small cell lung cancer. The CDR3 sequence is CASSLIPRGYGYTF. CDR3 coding DNA: TGTGCCAGCAGTTTGATCCCCCGGGGCTATGGCTACACCTTC.